Listed here are 12 T cell receptor beta chains from one sample, sequenced in a study of radiotherapy plus CTLA-4 blockade in lung cancer. Profiling relied on immunoSEQ multiplex PCR, and the TCRdb table lists in-frame clones only, not all of them. The data contain tens of thousands of clones, 60% to 85% of them singletons. Material: peripheral blood, obtained from a patient treated with radiotherapy plus ipilimumab. Receptors originate from a human donor with non-small cell lung cancer that progressed on radiotherapy plus ipilimumab.

The gene calls are TRBV5-5 and TRBJ1-2; D call uncertain. V lost 4 bases and J 11 bases, leaving 18 bases between the germline ends. The CDR3 totals 13 residues. Per the germline V gene, CDR1 is SGHKS and CDR2 is YYEKEE (reference sequence). The CDR3 sequence is CASSLGVTGSYTF. The CDR3 DNA reads as TGTGCCAGCAGCCTGGGAGTGACGGGGTCTTACACCTTC.

The J gene is TRBJ2-1, the V gene TRBV6-4; D is possibly TRBD2 (7 bases). The germline V gene encodes CDR1 MRHNA and CDR2 SNTAGT. Trimming took off 9 bases at V and 6 bases at J, with 15 bases between the two ends. This CDR3 comprises 13 residues. This CDR3 reads CARGGGRGNEQFF. DNA of the CDR3: TGTGCCAGGGGGGGCGGGAGAGGCAATGAGCAGTTCTTC.

The V gene is TRBV19, the J gene TRBJ1-3; D remains unclear. The germline CDR1 and CDR2 sequences are LNHDA and SQIVND (reference sequence). With 7 bases removed from V and 5 bases from J, the gap between germline ends came to 9 bases. The CDR3 has 12 residues. CDR3 loop: CASIDWRNTIYF. The CDR3 DNA is TGTGCCAGTATCGACTGGAGAAACACCATATATTTT.

This chain joins TRBV14 and TRBJ2-1; 9 bases are shared with TRBD1. After removal of 3 bases from V and 1 base from J, the junction contained 10 bases not matched to a gene. This CDR3 region has 18 residues. In germline, CDR1 is SGHDN, CDR2 FVKESK. The CDR3: CASSQRTGAQISYNEQFF. CDR3 DNA: TGTGCCAGCAGCCAGAGGACAGGGGCCCAAATATCCTACAATGAGCAGTTCTTC.

The chain couples TRBV7-9 to TRBJ2-5; D not certain. Germline-derived CDR1 and CDR2 are SEHNR and FQNEAQ (reference sequence). Trimming cost V 1 base and J 1 base, with 10 bases left between them. This CDR3 is 15 amino acids long. CDR3 residues: CASSLVHTLQETQYF. DNA of the CDR3: TGTGCCAGCAGCTTAGTCCATACCCTCCAAGAGACCCAGTACTTC. Based on the CDR3 plus reference TRBV7-9 and TRBJ2-5, the full variable domain is DTGVSQNPRHKITKRGQNVTFRCDPISEHNRLYWYRQTLGQGPEFLTYFQNEAQLEKSRLLSDRFSAERPKGSFSTLEIQRTEQGDSAMYLCASSLVHTLQETQYFGPGTRLLVL.

The chain uses TRBV30 and TRBJ1-2; possibly TRBD1 for D (5 bases). The CDR3 totals 13 residues. Trimming pared 1 base from V and 7 bases from J, leaving 13 bases between. Germline CDR1 is GTSNPN and CDR2 is SVGIG (reference sequence). For the CDR3, the DNA is TGTGCCTGGAGTGCTTCAGGGAAGAGTGGCTACACCTTC. It encodes CAWSASGKSGYTF.

This clone was observed a single time. The chain is built from TRBV11-1 and TRBJ2-5; D gene uncertain. The CDR3 totals 14 residues. With 1 base removed from V and 1 base from J, the gap between germline ends came to 7 bases. Germline V CDR1 and CDR2: SGHAT, FQDESV (reference sequence). The CDR3 region is CASSLVGSQETQYF. The CDR3 coding sequence is TGTGCCAGCAGCTTAGTTGGCAGCCAAGAGACCCAGTACTTC.

The genes are TRBV19 and TRBJ1-2; D not resolved. This CDR3 has 14 amino acids. Germline CDR1 reads LNHDA; CDR2 reads SQIVND (reference sequence). Trimming took off 5 bases at V and 6 bases at J, with 16 bases between the two ends. CDR3 in amino acids: CASSSGGGRNGYTF. The CDR3, as DNA: TGTGCCAGTAGTTCGGGCGGTGGACGGAATGGCTACACCTTC.

The rearrangement joins TRBV2 to TRBJ2-3; possible D gene TRBD1, 6 bases. Trimming shortened V by 5 bases and J by 0 bases, and 18 bases separated the two germline ends. This CDR3 region has 17 residues. Germline CDR1 and CDR2: SNHLY and FYNNEI. The CDR3 coding sequence is TGTGCCAGCAGTTGGACAGAGAGCCTTACTAGCACAGATACGCAGTATTTT. Protein sequence: CASSWTESLTSTDTQYF.

The chain is built from TRBV4-3 and TRBJ1-4; possible D gene TRBD1, 6 bases. The CDR3 length is 14 residues. CDR1 is LGHNA, CDR2 YSLEER, per germline. With 0 bases removed from V and 7 bases from J, the gap between germline ends came to 9 bases. This CDR3 is CASSQDQGSEKLFF. CDR3 sequence (DNA): TGCGCCAGCAGCCAAGATCAGGGGAGTGAAAAACTGTTTTTT.

The genes are TRBV10-1 and TRBJ1-1; possibly TRBD1 for D (5 bases). Trimming shortened V by 8 bases and J by 6 bases, and 16 bases separated the two germline ends. Per germline, CDR1 WNHNN and CDR2 SYGVQD (reference sequence). This CDR3 region has 13 residues. The CDR3 loop is CASARGRLAEAFF. The CDR3 region has the DNA TGCGCCAGCGCACGGGGCAGGCTAGCTGAAGCTTTCTTT.

The rearrangement uses TRBV28 and TRBJ2-5, with TRBD2 matching over 11 bases. The CDR3 is 16 residues long. Germline V gene sequence: CDR1 MDHEN, CDR2 SYDVKM. V lost 7 bases to trimming and J lost 6 bases; unmatched junction nucleotides: 13. The CDR3 loop is CASNPLTSGIVKTQYF. CDR3 DNA: TGTGCCAGCAATCCCCTGACTAGCGGGATCGTGAAGACCCAGTACTTC.